The subject of this entry is one TCR beta chain. Its target is unknown. The sample originates from a study of post-analysis software for immune sequencing data. Study-wide results and limits: Samples from a shared batch, those prepared together, strongly co-clustered by F measure. Significantly decreased normalized Chao1 diversity was recorded for multiple sclerosis patients relative to controls. Patients carried several TRBV segments more frequently than controls did, and TRBV5-6, TRBV5-1 and TRBV20-1 were among them.

cDNA libraries for TCR beta contained unique molecular identifiers. TCRdb redid the calling of the PCR reads with MiXCR, one entry per CDR3 protein. There are roughly 650,000 distinct CDR3 sequences in the sample; 55% to 70% occur only once, and around 11% lies in the top ten. Per germline, CDR1 SGHVS and CDR2 FNYEAQ. This CDR3 contains 14 residues. V lost 1 base and J 11 bases, leaving 17 bases between the germline ends. Sequencing used blood. This receptor was obtained from a girl under 10 years old with multiple sclerosis. V usage is TRBV7-6 and J usage is TRBJ2-5; D perhaps matches TRBD2 (6 bases). The CDR3 DNA reads TGTGCCAGCAGCTTAGGACGGGGGTTCGAGGAGCAGTACTTC. This encodes CASSLGRGFEEQYF.